This T cell receptor (beta chain) appears in the sequencing data of a study of cytotoxic CD8 clonotypes in ibrutinib-treated CLL. Across the study: Researchers reported about 10 relapsed/refractory and approximately 15 treatment-naive patients, 17 to 18 of them IGHV unmutated. The taking of response samples occurred after a median roughly twelve months of treatment, with a range of 6 to 36.

CDR3 size: 13 residues. V lost 1 base and J lost 5; bases outside the gene matches: 1. Germline CDR1 SGHNT, CDR2 YYREEE (reference sequence). The sequencing depth, 1 in 200,000 to 1 in 1 million T cells, was the target. Using immunoSEQ multiplex PCR, the repertoire was profiled, and TCRdb retains in-frame clones only, with some absent. The sample lists around 160,000 clones; 70% to 90% were seen once. This TCR came from a human donor with chronic lymphocytic leukemia. The V and J genes are TRBV5-4 and TRBJ2-3; TRBD1 aligns across 7 bases. Sequencing used PBMCs, obtained at disease progression, from a patient treated with ibrutinib. The CDR3 DNA follows: TGTGCCAGCAGCTTGCAGGGGGTAGATACGCAGTATTTT. It translates to CASSLQGVDTQYF. Combining the CDR3 with reference TRBV5-4 and TRBJ2-3 gives the whole variable domain ETGVTQSPTHLIKTRGQQVTLRCSSQSGHNTVSWYQQALGQGPQFIFQYYREEENGRGNFPPRFSGLQFPNYSSELNVNALELDDSALYLCASSLQGVDTQYFGPGTRLTVL.